This T cell receptor (beta chain) was captured by sequencing in a study of T cell responses to AZD1222 COVID-19 vaccine. Findings and caveats of the study: Reportedly, nearly half the spike-specific TCRs target unmutated variant regions. Spike-specific TCR repertoires showed rising breadth and depth after two AZD1222 doses. White British ancestry dominated among donors, who included more females, and clonal diversity was possibly underestimated. Dominant at 160-218 and 743-854, vaccine-associated CD4 TCRs also spanned spike.

Some clones are missing from TCRdb's copy, which holds only in-frame ones; the method was immunoSEQ multiplex PCR. The profile shows some 110,000 clones, about 92% of them singletons. In regard to this clone: Its antigen remains unknown.

The sample consisted of peripheral blood, taken on day 0 of AZD1222 vaccination. The sequence came from an adult in good health.

The CDR3 here is CSVDGQGNEQFF. In nucleotides, the CDR3 is TGCAGCGTTGACGGACAGGGGAATGAGCAGTTCTTC. The chain employs TRBV29-1 and TRBJ2-1, with 9 nucleotides matching TRBD1. This CDR3 contains 12 residues. The germline gives CDR1 SQVTM, CDR2 ANQGSEA. The V gene end was trimmed by 3 bases and the J gene end by 7 bases; junction bases not matched to a gene: 1.